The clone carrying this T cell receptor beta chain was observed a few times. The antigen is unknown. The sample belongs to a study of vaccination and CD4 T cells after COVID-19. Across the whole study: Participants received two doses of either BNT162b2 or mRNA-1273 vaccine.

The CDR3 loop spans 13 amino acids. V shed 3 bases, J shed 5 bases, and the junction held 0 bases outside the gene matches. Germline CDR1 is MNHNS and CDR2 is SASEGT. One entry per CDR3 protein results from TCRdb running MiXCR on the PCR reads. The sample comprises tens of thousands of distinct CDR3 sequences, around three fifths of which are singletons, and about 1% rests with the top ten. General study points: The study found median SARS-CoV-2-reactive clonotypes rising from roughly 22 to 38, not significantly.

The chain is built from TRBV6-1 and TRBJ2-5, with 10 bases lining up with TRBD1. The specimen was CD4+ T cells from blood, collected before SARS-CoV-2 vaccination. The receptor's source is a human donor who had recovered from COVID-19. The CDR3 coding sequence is TGTGCCAGCAGTGAGGACAGGGGGGAGACCCAGTACTTC. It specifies CASSEDRGETQYF.